This is a list of T cell receptor beta chains from one sample in a study of T cell repertoires in cytomegalovirus infection. These receptors are not linked to any known antigen. TCRdb fed the reads into MiXCR, producing one record per CDR3 protein. The data show approximately 470,000 distinct CDR3 sequences, with under 55% seen just once and around two fifths held by the top ten. The sample was cultured PBMCs, taken from culture after CMV antigen stimulation. The receptors were gathered from a human donor in good health (CMV status not recorded). Some clones in this sample may be carry-over from other donors' samples. CDR3s include the opening cysteine and the closing phenylalanine or tryptophan. The D gene is left open where the match is weak. Clone sizes are given selectively: once, few, many, or a class where the clone is expanded.

J gene	D gene	clone size	V gene	CDR3 protein	CDR3 DNA
TRBJ2-7	TRBD2	.	TRBV7-2	CASSDRLAGAYEQYF	TGTGCCAGCAGCGACCGACTAGCGGGCGCCTACGAGCAGTACTTC
TRBJ1-1	.	few	TRBV11-3	CASSLDPGDEAFF	TGTGCCAGCAGCTTAGATCCGGGAGATGAAGCTTTCTTT
TRBJ2-7	.	few	TRBV7-9	CASSLGASRYEQYF	TGTGCCAGCAGCTTAGGGGCGTCTCGGTACGAGCAGTACTTC
TRBJ2-2	.	.	TRBV5-4	CASSGDPGELFF	TGTGCCAGCAGCGGTGACCCGGGGGAGCTGTTTTTT
TRBJ2-5	.	.	TRBV7-6	CASSPPWEDIQETQYF	TGTGCCAGCAGCCCCCCGTGGGAAGATATCCAAGAGACCCAGTACTTC
TRBJ1-6	.	few	TRBV27	CASSLAGRSPLHF	TGTGCCAGCAGTTTGGCAGGAAGGTCACCCCTCCACTTT
TRBJ2-1	TRBD1	.	TRBV5-1	CASGPGTGLIDEQFF	TGCGCCAGCGGACCCGGGACAGGGTTGATCGATGAGCAGTTCTTC
TRBJ2-7	.	.	TRBV20-1	CSAQSHEQYF	TGCAGTGCCCAGTCCCACGAGCAGTACTTC
TRBJ2-5	.	few	TRBV19	CASSTAGEETQYF	TGTGCCAGTAGTACGGCAGGGGAGGAGACCCAGTACTTC
TRBJ2-7	.	few	TRBV10-3	CAISERGYEQYF	TGTGCCATCAGTGAGCGGGGATACGAGCAGTACTTC
TRBJ2-1	TRBD2	few	TRBV7-2	CASSLRTSGRAGLYEQFF	TGTGCCAGCAGCTTAAGGACTAGCGGGAGGGCCGGTCTATATGAGCAGTTCTTC
TRBJ2-7	.	.	TRBV19	CASSRDSIVSEQYF	TGTGCCAGTAGCCGGGACTCGATAGTCTCCGAGCAGTACTTC
TRBJ2-3	.	.	TRBV29-1	CSVDLPGADTQYF	TGCAGCGTGGATTTGCCCGGGGCAGATACGCAGTATTTT
TRBJ2-7	.	.	TRBV7-8	CASTTFRSYEQYF	TGTGCCAGCACCACGTTCCGCTCCTACGAGCAGTACTTC
TRBJ2-5	.	few	TRBV7-2	CASSLRALEGTQYF	TGTGCCAGCAGCCTCAGGGCTCTAGAAGGGACCCAGTACTTC
TRBJ1-1	.	few	TRBV6-5	CASSREERGTEAFF	TGTGCCAGCAGTCGCGAGGAAAGAGGAACTGAAGCTTTCTTT
TRBJ2-5	.	.	TRBV6-5	CASRPGPALGTQYF	TGTGCCAGCAGACCCGGCCCGGCACTGGGGACCCAGTACTTC
TRBJ1-3	.	.	TRBV7-2	CASSLVVDRNTIYF	TGTGCCAGCAGCTTAGTAGTGGACCGAAACACCATATATTTT
TRBJ1-4	.	.	TRBV4-3	CASSQERGLSEKLFF	TGCGCCAGCAGCCAAGAGAGGGGATTGAGTGAAAAACTGTTTTTT
TRBJ2-3	TRBD2	few	TRBV20-1	CSAATSGRARVTDTQYF	TGCAGTGCTGCGACTAGCGGGAGGGCCAGGGTAACAGATACGCAGTATTTT
TRBJ1-1	.	few	TRBV30	CAWSVKGTAGAFF	TGTGCCTGGAGTGTCAAGGGGACCGCGGGAGCTTTCTTT
TRBJ1-2	TRBD1	.	TRBV5-6	CASSSGTGDYGYTF	TGTGCCAGCAGCTCGGGGACAGGGGACTATGGCTACACCTTC
TRBJ1-5	.	.	TRBV7-2	CASSLRGGGGGGQPQHF	TGTGCCAGCAGCTTAAGGGGGGGGGGGGGAGGTGGTCAGCCCCAGCATTTT
TRBJ2-5	.	.	TRBV10-3	CAISAPAEEETQYF	TGTGCCATCAGCGCTCCGGCGGAAGAAGAGACCCAGTACTTC
TRBJ2-7	.	many	TRBV7-2	CASSLDFAYEQYF	TGTGCCAGCAGCTTGGACTTCGCCTACGAGCAGTACTTC
TRBJ1-2	.	.	TRBV20-1	CSATDSRSGGYTF	TGCAGTGCTACAGACAGTCGGAGTGGGGGCTACACCTTC
TRBJ1-1	.	.	TRBV12-3/TRBV12-4	CASMTSLTPRAFF	TGTGCCAGCATGACGTCCTTGACACCACGTGCTTTCTTT
TRBJ2-7	.	many	TRBV7-2	CASSFRTNSYEQYF	TGTGCCAGCAGCTTTAGGACTAACTCCTACGAGCAGTACTTC
TRBJ2-7	TRBD1	.	TRBV6-6	CASTLWDSEQYF	TGTGCCAGCACCCTATGGGACAGCGAGCAGTACTTC
TRBJ2-1	.	.	TRBV5-6	CASSQAGLAPGDEQFF	TGTGCCAGCAGCCAGGCAGGGCTAGCGCCTGGGGATGAGCAGTTCTTC
TRBJ1-6	.	.	TRBV5-4	CASSQGWSYNSPLHF	TGTGCCAGCAGCCAGGGGTGGTCCTATAATTCACCCCTCCACTTT
TRBJ2-7	TRBD2	.	TRBV7-2	CASSRRLAADEQYF	TGTGCCAGCAGCCGCCGACTAGCGGCGGACGAGCAGTACTTC
TRBJ2-1	TRBD1	.	TRBV28	CASSLRTGGFRDEQFF	TGTGCCAGCAGCCTCCGGACAGGGGGGTTCAGGGATGAGCAGTTCTTC
TRBJ1-2	TRBD1	.	TRBV2	CASSEGSGGYGYTF	TGTGCCAGCAGTGAAGGGTCAGGGGGCTATGGCTACACCTTC
TRBJ1-1	TRBD1	.	TRBV4-2	CASSLPTGETEAFF	TGTGCCAGCAGCCTCCCCACAGGGGAAACTGAAGCTTTCTTT
TRBJ2-3	.	few	TRBV2	CASTILTDTQYF	TGTGCCAGCACCATACTCACAGATACGCAGTATTTT
TRBJ2-5	TRBD1	many	TRBV7-7	CASSLGRDSQETQYF	TGTGCCAGCAGCTTAGGCCGGGACAGCCAAGAGACCCAGTACTTC
TRBJ2-6	.	once	TRBV10-3	CAISDPDGTRRGYPGANVLTF	TGTGCCATCAGTGACCCCGATGGCACCAGGAGGGGGTACCCTGGGGCCAACGTCCTGACTTTC
TRBJ2-3	TRBD2	.	TRBV10-3	CAISSLAGSTDTQYF	TGTGCCATCAGTTCCTTAGCGGGGAGCACAGATACGCAGTATTTT
TRBJ2-7	TRBD2	.	TRBV11-2	CASSLGGSIRAYEQYF	TGTGCCAGCAGCTTAGGCGGGAGTATCAGGGCATACGAGCAGTACTTC
TRBJ2-3	TRBD2	.	TRBV11-2	CASSSGLGDPGDTQYF	TGTGCCAGCAGCTCGGGACTAGGTGACCCAGGAGATACGCAGTATTTT
TRBJ1-1	TRBD1	few	TRBV20-1	CSARRRGTGNTEAFF	TGCAGTGCTAGGAGGCGCGGGACAGGGAACACTGAAGCTTTCTTT
TRBJ2-1	TRBD1	.	TRBV7-6	CASSLPLGTVYNEQFF	TGTGCCAGCAGCTTACCCTTAGGGACAGTGTACAATGAGCAGTTCTTC
TRBJ2-2	TRBD1	.	TRBV6-6	CASTSPRQGAGKTGELFF	TGTGCCAGCACCTCACCAAGGCAGGGGGCTGGGAAAACCGGGGAGCTGTTTTTT
TRBJ2-3	TRBD2	.	TRBV6-1	CASSVSSGSSDTQYF	TGTGCCAGCAGTGTTTCTAGCGGGAGTTCAGATACGCAGTATTTT
TRBJ2-1	TRBD2	.	TRBV7-6	CASSLVLAGKLDSYNEQFF	TGTGCCAGCAGCTTAGTGCTAGCGGGAAAACTTGACTCCTACAATGAGCAGTTCTTC
TRBJ1-2	.	.	TRBV6-5	CASSYSSGVGYTF	TGTGCCAGCAGTTACTCTTCAGGGGTTGGCTACACCTTC
TRBJ1-2	.	.	TRBV4-1	CASSQVGRGGYTF	TGCGCCAGCAGCCAAGTTGGACGCGGCGGCTACACCTTC
TRBJ1-1	TRBD1	.	TRBV11-2	CASSLDPGGSGTEAFF	TGTGCCAGCAGCTTAGATCCAGGGGGCAGTGGCACTGAAGCTTTCTTT
TRBJ2-3	.	.	TRBV6-1	CASGTGGRVDTQYF	TGTGCCAGCGGTACAGGTGGACGTGTAGATACGCAGTATTTT
TRBJ1-1	.	few	TRBV11-2	CASSLHRDRFRLNAEAFF	TGTGCCAGCAGCTTACACAGAGATCGTTTTCGCTTGAACGCTGAAGCTTTCTTT
TRBJ2-5	TRBD2	.	TRBV30	CAWSARLAGGETQYF	TGTGCCTGGAGTGCCCGACTAGCGGGAGGGGAGACCCAGTACTTC
TRBJ2-4	TRBD2	.	TRBV6-2/TRBV6-3	CASSYSAGGEKLAKNIQYF	TGTGCCAGCAGTTACTCGGCGGGAGGTGAAAAGTTAGCCAAAAACATTCAGTACTTC